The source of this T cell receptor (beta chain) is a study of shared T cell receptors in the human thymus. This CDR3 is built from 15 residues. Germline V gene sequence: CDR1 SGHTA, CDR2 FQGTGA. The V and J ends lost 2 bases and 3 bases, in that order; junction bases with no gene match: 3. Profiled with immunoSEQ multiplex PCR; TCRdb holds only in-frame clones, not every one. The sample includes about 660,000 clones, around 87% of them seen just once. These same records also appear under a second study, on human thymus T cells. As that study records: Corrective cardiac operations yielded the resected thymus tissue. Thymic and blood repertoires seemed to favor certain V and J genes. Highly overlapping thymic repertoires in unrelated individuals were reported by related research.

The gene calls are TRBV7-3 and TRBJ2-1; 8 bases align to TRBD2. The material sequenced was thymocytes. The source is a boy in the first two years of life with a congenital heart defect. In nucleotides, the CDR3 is TGTGCCAGCAGCTTAGGTCTAGCGGGCTACAATGAGCAGTTCTTC. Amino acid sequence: CASSLGLAGYNEQFF.